Listed below are T cell receptor beta chains from one sample, sequenced in a study of T cell responses to AZD1222 COVID-19 vaccine. TCRdb's table, derived via immunoSEQ multiplex PCR, lists solely in-frame clones and lacks some. Of about 160,000 clones listed, about 92% are singletons. The starting material was peripheral blood, obtained on day 0 of MenACWY control vaccination. The source is an adult in good health. Both conserved end residues are part of each CDR3. Fields, in order: V gene, clone size, J gene, D gene, CDR3 DNA, CDR3 protein. A D gene is named only where the DNA matches it firmly. Clone size is shown for a subset of rows, as once, few, many or a class of expanded clone.

>TRBV19|NA|TRBJ2-1|NA
TGTGCCAGTATCCCGGGAGGACAGTTGTCCTACAATGAGCAGTTCTTC
CASIPGGQLSYNEQFF
>TRBV6-2/TRBV6-3|NA|TRBJ2-5|NA
TGTGCCAGCAGTGTGGTCAGGGAAGAGACCCAGTACTTC
CASSVVREETQYF
>TRBV24-1|NA|TRBJ2-3|TRBD2
TGTGCCACCAGTGATTATAGCGGGAGGCCCTTTCCGCAGTATTTT
CATSDYSGRPFPQYF
>TRBV7-2|NA|TRBJ2-1|TRBD2
TGTGCCAGCAGCCCAGCGGGAGGTGGCCGCAATGAGCAGTTCTTC
CASSPAGGGRNEQFF
>TRBV6-1|NA|TRBJ2-1|TRBD1
TGTGCCAGCAGTGAACGGTCGTGGGACAGACTCTTCAATGAGCAGTTCTTC
CASSERSWDRLFNEQFF
>TRBV5-1|NA|TRBJ2-2|NA
TGCGCCAGCAGCTTGGGACAGAACACCGGGGAGCTGTTTTTT
CASSLGQNTGELFF
>TRBV27|NA|TRBJ2-7|NA
TGTGCCAGCAGGCGGGACCTTTCAACTGGCGAGCAGTACTTC
CASRRDLSTGEQYF
>TRBV7-3|NA|TRBJ1-6|NA
TGTGCCAGCAGCTTAGGCGCGTATAATTCACCCCTCCACTTT
CASSLGAYNSPLHF
>TRBV3-1/TRBV3-2|NA|TRBJ2-5|NA
TGTGCCAGCAGCCAAGAGACCCAGTACTTC
CASSQETQYF
>TRBV7-2|NA|TRBJ1-2|NA
TGTGCCAGCAGCCAGGCAGACTATGGCTACACCTTC
CASSQADYGYTF
>TRBV3-1/TRBV3-2|NA|TRBJ1-5|NA
TGTGCCAGCAGCCAATATAAGGGCGGCAATCAGCCCCAGCATTTT
CASSQYKGGNQPQHF
>TRBV2|NA|TRBJ2-7|NA
TGTGCCAGCAGCTTTAGTGCAGGGTCCTACGAGCAGTACTTC
CASSFSAGSYEQYF
>TRBV7-3|NA|TRBJ1-2|NA
TGTGCCAGCAGCTTAAGCAATGGAGAGGGCTACACCTTC
CASSLSNGEGYTF
>TRBV30|few|TRBJ2-7|TRBD2
TGTGCCTGGAGTGTACTCGGACTAGCTGGAGAGCAGTACTTC
CAWSVLGLAGEQYF
>TRBV10-2|NA|TRBJ2-7|NA
TGCGCCAGCACCGAGAGCTCCTACGAGCAGTACTTC
CASTESSYEQYF
>TRBV5-4|NA|TRBJ1-4|NA
TGTGCCAGCACCAGGGGTGTGAGCGGGGGTGAAAAACTGTTTTTT
CASTRGVSGGEKLFF
>TRBV23-1|NA|TRBJ2-3|TRBD2
TGCGCCACCTTCCTGGGAGGGGGCACAGATACGCAGTATTTT
CATFLGGGTDTQYF
>TRBV5-1|NA|TRBJ1-3|NA
TGCGCCAGCAGCCGGGAGGGGCGCAGGGGCACTGGAAACACCATATATTTT
CASSREGRRGTGNTIYF
>TRBV5-4|NA|TRBJ1-2|NA
TGTGCCAGCAGCTTTACGGGTGTCGATGGCTACACCTTC
CASSFTGVDGYTF
>TRBV6-1|NA|TRBJ1-6|NA
TGTGCCAGCAGTGAGACAGGACCGTATTCACCCCTCCACTTT
CASSETGPYSPLHF